The clone carrying this TCR beta chain was observed many times. As yet, its antigen is unknown. This sample is drawn from a study of T cells in Graves' hyperthyroidism and ophthalmopathy. The study's findings and limits: Among clonotypes expanded in thyroid above 0.001, most were also found in blood. From stable hyperthyroidism, ophthalmopathy was separated by a 13 V-J model.

Not enrolled were patients with uncontrolled infection, other autoimmune disease, pregnancy or lactation. Used for diagnoses were clinical symptoms, serum thyroxine and TRAb, thyroid ultrasound and orbital computed tomography. Using RNA transcripts as the source, TCR beta CDR3 regions were amplified. A set of HTBI primers served as the primers for a first-round RT-PCR of the TCR CDR3. MiXCR was run by TCRdb on the multiplex PCR reads, yielding one entry per CDR3 protein. The sample has 500,000 to 650,000 distinct CDR3 sequences; 20% are singletons. The CDR3 covers 17 residues. Germline assignment: CDR1 SNHLY and CDR2 FYNNEI. Trimming pared 3 bases from V and 0 bases from J, leaving 12 bases between.

This clonotype was sampled from a man aged 35-49 years with Graves' ophthalmopathy. Sequencing used blood. J is TRBJ1-6 and V is TRBV2; D call uncertain. CDR3 nucleotides: TGTGCCAGCAGTGATCCCCCGGGGAGCTCCTATAATTCACCCCTCCACTTT. It specifies CASSDPPGSSYNSPLHF. The full variable domain, rest sourced from reference TRBV2 and TRBJ1-6, is EPEVTQTPSHQVTQMGQEVILRCVPISNHLYFYWYRQILGQKVEFLVSFYNNEISEKSEIFDDQFSVERPDGSNFTLKIRSTKLEDSAMYFCASSDPPGSSYNSPLHFGNGTRLTVT.